This TCR beta chain is drawn from a study of T cells after yellow fever vaccination. On this clonotype itself: Antigen specificity is unknown.

CDR1 is SGDLS and CDR2 is YYNGEE in the germline V gene. This CDR3 is built from 15 residues. V lost 0 bases and J lost 7, with 11 bases in between. One entry per CDR3 protein, called by TCRdb with MiXCR from the 5' RACE reads. The repertoire consists of some 250,000 distinct CDR3 sequences, with approximately 3.6% occurring once and the leading ten covering 15% to 20%. General study results and limits: Among primary-vaccination clones, most reappeared after the booster, at about 95% for CD4 and roughly 90% for CD8.

The gene calls are TRBV9 and TRBJ1-6; D ambiguous. Specimen: PBMCs, collected 15 days after the yellow fever booster vaccination. The source is a man younger than 30 who received the YFV17D yellow fever vaccine. CDR3 sequence: CASSVGVGLNSPLHF. The CDR3 nucleotides are TGTGCCAGCAGCGTAGGGGTCGGATTAAATTCACCCCTCCACTTT.